This T cell receptor (beta chain) was identified during a study of cytomegalovirus exposure and HLA in healthy donors. Losses at the gene ends were 1 base for V and 8 bases for J; bases not matched to a gene: 10. Germline V gives CDR1 SGHTA, CDR2 FQGNSA. This CDR3 spans 16 amino acids. A few counts support this clone. The antigen remains unidentified. Findings and limits, study-wide: CMV serostatus was the sole immune exposure information available.

Donors likely had unrecorded immune exposures despite being nominally healthy when sampled. 60 Vbeta and 13 Jbeta primers were used in PCR. Sequencing used immunoSEQ multiplex PCR; TCRdb keeps in-frame clones, though not all of them. The table lists tens of thousands of clones, approximately 80% of them singletons, with approximately 9% in the top ten. The rearrangement joins TRBV7-2 to TRBJ1-4, with TRBD1 matching 7 bases. The sequenced material came from PBMCs. The TCR was taken from a woman aged 40 to 55 in good health and CMV-seropositive. CDR3 protein: CASSLESGRGREKLFF. In nucleotides, the CDR3 is TGTGCCAGCAGCTTAGAGTCCGGGAGGGGGCGGGAAAAACTGTTTTTT.